The entry below gives a single TCR beta chain sequence along with its context. The antigen is undetermined. Trimming left V 3 bases short and J 2 bases short, with 13 bases between. The CDR3 length is 16 residues. TCRdb used MiXCR to reprocess the 5' RACE reads, holding one entry per CDR3 protein. The data show 220,000 or so distinct CDR3 sequences, over 9.5% seen once. This entry is derived from a study of CD8 T cells in ankylosing spondylitis. Findings and caveats of the study: For ankylosing spondylitis blood, a TCR beta motif of 7 to 9 highly homologous variants appeared characteristic. Significantly higher representation of disease-linked clones was reported for matched ankylosing spondylitis synovial fluid.

The chain uses TRBV12-3 or TRBV12-4 and TRBJ2-2; tentative D call: TRBD1 (6 bases). The sequencing sample was made of blood, either unsorted or a sorted T cell fraction (not recorded which). The clonotype originates from a male donor with ankylosing spondylitis or in good health (not recorded which). This CDR3 reads CASSFRTEINTGELFF. The CDR3 bases are TGTGCCAGCAGTTTCCGGACAGAAATAAACACCGGGGAGCTGTTTTTT.